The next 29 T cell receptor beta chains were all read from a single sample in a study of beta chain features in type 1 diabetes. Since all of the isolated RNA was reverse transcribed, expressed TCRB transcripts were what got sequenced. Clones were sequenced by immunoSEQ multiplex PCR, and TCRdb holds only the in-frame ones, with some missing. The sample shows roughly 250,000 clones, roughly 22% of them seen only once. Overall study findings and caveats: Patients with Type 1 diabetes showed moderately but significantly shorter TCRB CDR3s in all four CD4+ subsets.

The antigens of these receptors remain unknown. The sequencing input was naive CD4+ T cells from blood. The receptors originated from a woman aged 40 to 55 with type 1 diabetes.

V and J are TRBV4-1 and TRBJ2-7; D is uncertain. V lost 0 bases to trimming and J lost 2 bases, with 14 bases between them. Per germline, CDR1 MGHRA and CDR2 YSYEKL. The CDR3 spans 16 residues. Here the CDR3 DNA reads TGCGCCAGCAGCCAAGATCCCGCAGCTGCGGCCTACGAGCAGTACTTC. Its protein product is CASSQDPAAAAYEQYF.

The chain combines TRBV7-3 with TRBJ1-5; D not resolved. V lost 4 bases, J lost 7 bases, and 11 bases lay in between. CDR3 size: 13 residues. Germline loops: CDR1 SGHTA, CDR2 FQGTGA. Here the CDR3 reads CASSSQRGQPQHF. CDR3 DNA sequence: TGTGCCAGCAGCTCGCAGAGAGGACAGCCCCAGCATTTT.

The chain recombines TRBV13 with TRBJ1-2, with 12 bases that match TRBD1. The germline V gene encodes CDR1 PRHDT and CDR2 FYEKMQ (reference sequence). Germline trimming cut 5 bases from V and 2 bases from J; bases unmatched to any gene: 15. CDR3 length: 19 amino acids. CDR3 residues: CASSALQTGTGGANYGYTF. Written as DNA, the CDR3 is TGTGCCAGCAGCGCACTCCAAACTGGGACAGGGGGCGCGAACTATGGCTACACCTTC. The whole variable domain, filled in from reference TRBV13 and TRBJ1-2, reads AAGVIQSPRHLIKEKRETATLKCYPIPRHDTVYWYQQGPGQDPQFLISFYEKMQSDKGSIPDRFSAQQFSDYHSELNMSSLELGDSALYFCASSALQTGTGGANYGYTFGSGTRLTVV.

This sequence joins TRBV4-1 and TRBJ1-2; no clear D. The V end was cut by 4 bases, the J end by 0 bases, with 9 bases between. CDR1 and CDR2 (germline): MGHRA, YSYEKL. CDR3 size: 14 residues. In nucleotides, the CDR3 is TGCGCCAGCAGCCGGGGAGAATCTAACTATGGCTACACCTTC. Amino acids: CASSRGESNYGYTF.

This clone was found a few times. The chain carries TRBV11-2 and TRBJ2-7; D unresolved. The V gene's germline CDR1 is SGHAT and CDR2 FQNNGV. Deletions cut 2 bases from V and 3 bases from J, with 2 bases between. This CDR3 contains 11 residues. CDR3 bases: TGTGCCAGCAGCTTACGCTACGAGCAGTACTTC. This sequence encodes CASSLRYEQYF.

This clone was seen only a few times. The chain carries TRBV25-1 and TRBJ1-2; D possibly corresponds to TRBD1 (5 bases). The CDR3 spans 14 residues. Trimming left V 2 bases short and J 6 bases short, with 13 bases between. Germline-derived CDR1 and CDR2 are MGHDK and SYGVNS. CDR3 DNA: TGTGCCAGCAGTGAAGCAGGGCCCCCGGATGGCTACACCTTC. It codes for CASSEAGPPDGYTF.

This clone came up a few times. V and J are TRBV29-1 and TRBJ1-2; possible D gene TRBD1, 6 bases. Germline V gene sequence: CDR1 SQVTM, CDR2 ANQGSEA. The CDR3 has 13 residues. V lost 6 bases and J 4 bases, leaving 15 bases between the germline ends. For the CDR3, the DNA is TGCAGCGTAACGCAGGGGTTAATCTATGGCTACACCTTC. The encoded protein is CSVTQGLIYGYTF. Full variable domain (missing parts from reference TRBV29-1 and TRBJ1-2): SAVISQKPSRDICQRGTSLTIQCQVDSQVTMMFWYRQQPGQSLTLIATANQGSEATYESGFVIDKFPISRPNLTFSTLTVSNMSPEDSSIYLCSVTQGLIYGYTFGSGTRLTVV.

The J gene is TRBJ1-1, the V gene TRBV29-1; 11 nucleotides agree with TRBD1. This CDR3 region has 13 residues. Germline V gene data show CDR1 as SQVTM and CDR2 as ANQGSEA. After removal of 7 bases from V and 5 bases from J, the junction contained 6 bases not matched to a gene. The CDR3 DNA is TGCAGCGCTGGACAGGGGGCGCGGACTGAAGCTTTCTTT. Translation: CSAGQGARTEAFF.

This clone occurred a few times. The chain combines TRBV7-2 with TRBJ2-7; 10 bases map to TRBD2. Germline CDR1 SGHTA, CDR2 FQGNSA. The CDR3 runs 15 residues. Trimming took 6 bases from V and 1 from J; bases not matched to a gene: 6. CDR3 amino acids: CASSPLAGASYEQYF. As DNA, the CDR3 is TGTGCCAGCAGTCCGCTAGCGGGAGCTTCCTACGAGCAGTACTTC.

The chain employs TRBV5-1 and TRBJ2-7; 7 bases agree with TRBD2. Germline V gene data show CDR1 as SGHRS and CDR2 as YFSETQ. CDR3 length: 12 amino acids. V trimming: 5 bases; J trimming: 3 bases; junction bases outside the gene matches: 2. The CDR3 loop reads CASSGEGYEQYF. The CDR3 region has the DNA TGCGCCAGCAGTGGGGAGGGCTACGAGCAGTACTTC.

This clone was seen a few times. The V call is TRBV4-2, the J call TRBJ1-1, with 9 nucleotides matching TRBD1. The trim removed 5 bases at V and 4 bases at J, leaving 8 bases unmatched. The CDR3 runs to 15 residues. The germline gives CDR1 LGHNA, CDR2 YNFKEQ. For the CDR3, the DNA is TGTGCCAGCAGCAAGCTGGACAGGGGCAGCACTGAAGCTTTCTTT. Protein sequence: CASSKLDRGSTEAFF.

CDR3 protein: CASSLSPVSEQYF. CDR3 DNA sequence: TGTGCCAGCAGCTTATCACCGGTATCCGAGCAGTACTTC. The rearrangement uses TRBV5-4 and TRBJ2-7; the D is unclear. Germline-derived CDR1 and CDR2 are SGHNT and YYREEE (reference sequence). This CDR3 comprises 13 residues. V shed 2 bases and J shed 6 bases, with 12 bases lying between them.

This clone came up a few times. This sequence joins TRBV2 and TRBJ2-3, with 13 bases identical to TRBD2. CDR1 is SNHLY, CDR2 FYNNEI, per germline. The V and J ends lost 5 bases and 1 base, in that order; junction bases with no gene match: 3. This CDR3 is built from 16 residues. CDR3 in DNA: TGTGCCAGCAGTCACGGACTAGCGGGAGGCACAGATACGCAGTATTTT. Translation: CASSHGLAGGTDTQYF. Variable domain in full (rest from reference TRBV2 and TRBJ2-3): EPEVTQTPSHQVTQMGQEVILRCVPISNHLYFYWYRQILGQKVEFLVSFYNNEISEKSEIFDDQFSVERPDGSNFTLKIRSTKLEDSAMYFCASSHGLAGGTDTQYFGPGTRLTVL.

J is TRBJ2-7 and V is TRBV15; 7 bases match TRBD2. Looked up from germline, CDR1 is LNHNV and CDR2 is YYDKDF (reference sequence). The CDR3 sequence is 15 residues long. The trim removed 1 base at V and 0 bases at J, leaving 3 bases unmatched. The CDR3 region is CATSRGASGSYEQYF. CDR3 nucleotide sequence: TGTGCCACCAGCAGAGGGGCTAGCGGCTCCTACGAGCAGTACTTC.

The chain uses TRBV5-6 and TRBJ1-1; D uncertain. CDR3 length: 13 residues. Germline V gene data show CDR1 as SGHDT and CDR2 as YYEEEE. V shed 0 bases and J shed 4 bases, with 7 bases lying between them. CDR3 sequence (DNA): TGTGCCAGCAGCTTGGGGTGGAGCACTGAAGCTTTCTTT. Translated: CASSLGWSTEAFF.

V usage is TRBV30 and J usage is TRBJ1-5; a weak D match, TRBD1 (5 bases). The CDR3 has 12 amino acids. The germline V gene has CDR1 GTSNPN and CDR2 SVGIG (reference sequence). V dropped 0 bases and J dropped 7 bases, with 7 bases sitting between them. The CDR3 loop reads CAWSVWGQPQHF. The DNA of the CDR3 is TGTGCCTGGAGTGTTTGGGGCCAGCCCCAGCATTTT.

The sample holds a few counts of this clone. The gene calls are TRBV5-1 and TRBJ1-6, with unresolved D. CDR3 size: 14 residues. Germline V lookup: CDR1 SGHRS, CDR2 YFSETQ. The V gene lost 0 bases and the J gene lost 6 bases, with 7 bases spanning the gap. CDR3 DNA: TGCGCCAGCAGCTTGGAAATCGGTAATTCACCCCTCCACTTT. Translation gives CASSLEIGNSPLHF.

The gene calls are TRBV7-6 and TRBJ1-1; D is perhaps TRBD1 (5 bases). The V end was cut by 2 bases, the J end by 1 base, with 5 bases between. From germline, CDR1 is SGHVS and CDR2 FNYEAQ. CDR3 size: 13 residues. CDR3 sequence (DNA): TGTGCCAGCAGCTTACAGGGGAACACTGAAGCTTTCTTT. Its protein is CASSLQGNTEAFF.

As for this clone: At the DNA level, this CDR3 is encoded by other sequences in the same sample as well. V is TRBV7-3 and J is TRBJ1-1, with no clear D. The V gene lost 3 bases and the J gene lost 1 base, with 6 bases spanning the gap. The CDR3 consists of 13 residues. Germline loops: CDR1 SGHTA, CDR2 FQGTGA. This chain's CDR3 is CASSLQKNTEAFF. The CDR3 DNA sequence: TGTGCCAGCAGCTTGCAGAAGAACACTGAAGCTTTCTTT.

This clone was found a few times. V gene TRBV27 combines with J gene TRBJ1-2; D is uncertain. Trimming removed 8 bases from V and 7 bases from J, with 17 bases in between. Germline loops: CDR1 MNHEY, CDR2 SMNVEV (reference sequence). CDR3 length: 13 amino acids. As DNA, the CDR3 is TGTGCCAGCGCCGCCGACTGGGAGGTTGGCTACACCTTC. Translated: CASAADWEVGYTF.

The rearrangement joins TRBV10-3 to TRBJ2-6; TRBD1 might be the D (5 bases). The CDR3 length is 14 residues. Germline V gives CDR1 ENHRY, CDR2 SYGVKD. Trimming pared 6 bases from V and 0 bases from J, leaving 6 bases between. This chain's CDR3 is CAISQGSGANVLTF. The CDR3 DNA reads TGTGCCATCAGCCAGGGCTCTGGGGCCAACGTCCTGACTTTC.

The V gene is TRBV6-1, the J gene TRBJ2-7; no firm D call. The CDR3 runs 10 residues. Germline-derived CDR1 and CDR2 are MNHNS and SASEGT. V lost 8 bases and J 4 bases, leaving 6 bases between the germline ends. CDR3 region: CASGTYEQYF. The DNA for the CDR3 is TGTGCCAGCGGCACGTACGAGCAGTACTTC.

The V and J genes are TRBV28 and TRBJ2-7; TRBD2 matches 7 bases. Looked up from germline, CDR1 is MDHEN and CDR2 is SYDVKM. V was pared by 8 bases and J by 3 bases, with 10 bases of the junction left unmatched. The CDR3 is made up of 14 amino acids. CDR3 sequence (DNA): TGTGCCAGCGGATCTAGCGGAGAACTCTACGAGCAGTACTTC. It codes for CASGSSGELYEQYF.

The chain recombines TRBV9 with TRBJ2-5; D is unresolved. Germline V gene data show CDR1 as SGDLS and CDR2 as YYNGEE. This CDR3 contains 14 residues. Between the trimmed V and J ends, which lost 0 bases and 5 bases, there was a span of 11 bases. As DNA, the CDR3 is TGTGCCAGCAGCGTAGACGAGATCACGGAGACCCAGTACTTC. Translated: CASSVDEITETQYF. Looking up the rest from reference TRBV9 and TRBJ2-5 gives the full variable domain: DSGVTQTPKHLITATGQRVTLRCSPRSGDLSVYWYQQSLDQGLQFLIQYYNGEERAKGNILERFSAQQFPDLHSELNLSSLELGDSALYFCASSVDEITETQYFGPGTRLLVL.

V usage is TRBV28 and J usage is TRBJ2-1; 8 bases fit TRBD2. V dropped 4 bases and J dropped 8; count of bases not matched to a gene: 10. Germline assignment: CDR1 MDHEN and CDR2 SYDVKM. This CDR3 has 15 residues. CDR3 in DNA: TGTGCCAGCAGTTCCCCGGGCGGGAGGAGGGATGAGCAGTTCTTC. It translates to CASSSPGGRRDEQFF.

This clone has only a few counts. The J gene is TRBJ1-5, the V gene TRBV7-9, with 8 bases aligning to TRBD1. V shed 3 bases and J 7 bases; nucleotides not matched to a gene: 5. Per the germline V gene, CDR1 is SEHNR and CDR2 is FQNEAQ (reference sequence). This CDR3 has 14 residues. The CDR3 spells CASSFQGAEQPQHF. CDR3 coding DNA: TGTGCCAGCAGCTTCCAGGGGGCGGAACAGCCCCAGCATTTT.

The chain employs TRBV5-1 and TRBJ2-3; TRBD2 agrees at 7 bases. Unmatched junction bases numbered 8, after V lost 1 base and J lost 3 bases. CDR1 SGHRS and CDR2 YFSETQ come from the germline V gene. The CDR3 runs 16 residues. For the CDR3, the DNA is TGCGCCAGCAGCTTGCTCAGCGGGGAGGGGACAGATACGCAGTATTTT. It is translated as CASSLLSGEGTDTQYF.

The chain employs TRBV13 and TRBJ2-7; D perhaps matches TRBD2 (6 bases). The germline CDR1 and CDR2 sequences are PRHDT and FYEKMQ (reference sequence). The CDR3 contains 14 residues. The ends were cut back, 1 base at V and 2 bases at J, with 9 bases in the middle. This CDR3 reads CASSLDPSAYEQYF. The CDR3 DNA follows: TGTGCCAGCAGCTTAGACCCTAGCGCCTACGAGCAGTACTTC.

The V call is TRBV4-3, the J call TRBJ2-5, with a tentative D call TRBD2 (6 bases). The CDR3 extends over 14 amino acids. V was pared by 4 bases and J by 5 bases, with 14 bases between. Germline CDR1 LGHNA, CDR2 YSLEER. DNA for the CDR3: TGCGCCAGCAGCCCAGACCCAGGGAGGGAGACCCAGTACTTC. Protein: CASSPDPGRETQYF.